Sequencing of this T cell receptor (beta chain) was carried out in a study of immune heterogeneity within non-small cell lung tumors listed by TCRdb under 2018. Broadly, across the study: By histology, a handful of squamous cell carcinomas, about 10 non-squamous carcinomas and 1 tumor not otherwise specified were included. Whole-exome sequencing, RNA-seq and TCR beta repertoire sequencing were combined for multiple spatially distinct regions from each NSCLC tumor so that intratumoral immune heterogeneity could be examined. Transcriptome data were available for just about 41 loci from about a dozen patients, whereas TCR repertoire analysis spanned 55 to 70 tumor loci from fewer than 17 patients. Binding of neoantigens to the HLA alleles of each patient was predicted with netMHCpan-3.0 for mutant peptides of 8 to 11 amino acids.

Genomic DNA extracted from bulk tumor tissue served as TCR template, with 600 to 700 ng gDNA amplified per sample. During surgery, multiple biopsies were taken from each primary tumor and placed as far apart as possible within the tumor mass. Patients in the study cohort, which was described as untreated, were newly diagnosed NSCLC cases going through curative surgery. The samples came from about 16 patients with newly diagnosed non-small cell lung cancer who were having surgery intended to be curative. Resected tumor masses were reviewed by two independent pathologists. Only DNA and RNA samples of high quality went on to sequencing. Here is what the overall study found, with its caveats: Within a patient, identical dominant CDR3B clonotypes were found to recur across loci, yet unique high-frequency clones were also harbored in different tumor locations. A moderate positive correlation (R around 0.35), which was statistically significant, linked local T-cell repertoire clonality to local tumor mutational burden. Individual patients mostly had different high-frequency TCR beta clonotypes.

For this chain, trimming is 2 bases at the V end and 8 bases at the J end, and the number of junction bases without a gene match is 6. The germline V gene (reference sequence) specifies LNHDA as CDR1 and SQIVND as CDR2. The CDR3, cysteine through phenylalanine, is 14 amino acids long. The only DNA kept is the CDR3, 42 bases in frame from the first base. A multiplex PCR system amplified the TCR beta CDR3 region, with a first 10-cycle round using 32 V-gene forward and 13 J-gene reverse primers. A QIAGEN Multiplex PCR Kit was used for first-round PCR, and the primer sequences were filed in Chinese patent CN105087789A. Illumina universal primers were attached in a second round of PCR run with the Phusion High-Fidelity PCR Kit. Paired-end sequencing of TCR libraries was carried out on the Illumina HiSeq X Ten platform at a read length of 151 bp. The authors' pipeline ran thus. Cutadapt removed reads without multiplex PCR primers, PEAR merged read pairs, and MiXCR with default settings called CDR3 regions. Shannon entropy measured repertoire diversity, and clonality was calculated as one minus the Shannon entropy divided by the ln of the count of productive unique sequences. Clonotypes at a frequency of at least 0.5% were defined as dominant or high-frequency T-cell clones. TCRdb took the public reads, trimmed them with fastp at Q25, ran MiXCR for clone calling and kept in-frame beta chains. Rows are combined by CDR3 protein, so each entry shows the most common genes and DNA. The V and J calls here are based on TCRdb, not the publication. The sample table holds more than 10,000 distinct CDR3 sequences, of which 22% were seen once. The top ten constitute 4.6% of the sample.

This clonotype is assessed as medium-sized (0.01 to 0.1%). Its antigen remains unidentified. There are no base qualities to consult, and no much larger clone falls within one base. The chain joins TRBV19 to TRBJ2-1; 7 bases in between match TRBD2. This TCR came from a man in his 60s with non-small cell lung cancer. Sample: lung tumor tissue. The bases read TGTGCCAGTAGTATAACACTAGCGACGGATGAGCAGTTCTTC. Its protein product is CASSITLATDEQFF.